The 11 T cell receptor beta chains below all came from one sample that was sequenced in a study of molecular identifiers for immune sequencing clone quantification. Each CDR3 protein is one row after TCRdb ran MiXCR on the PCR reads. The sample shows around 470,000 distinct CDR3 sequences, 20% to 25% of them seen only once. The sample comprised naive CD8+ T cells from blood, with Jurkat cell RNA spiked in. Regarding subset: FACS-sorted CD8+CD4-CCR7+CD45RA+ naive T cells. The receptor source for this set is a human donor in good health. Some libraries in this study had Jurkat cell RNA spiked in.

Note on this clonotype: With a much larger clone just one base away, this may be a read error. The V and J genes are TRBV7-9 and TRBJ1-3; D not resolved. CDR3 length equals 14 residues. The V end lost 5 bases, the J end lost 4 bases, and 12 bases lay between the germline ends. Per germline, CDR1 SEHNR and CDR2 FQNEAQ (reference sequence). The CDR3 sequence is CASSPCSDGNTIYF. CDR3 nucleotide sequence: TGTGCCAGCAGCCCCTGTTCTGACGGAAACACCATATATTTT.

This clonotype was observed at least ten times. The V call is TRBV4-1, the J call TRBJ2-1; 12 bases agree with TRBD2. CDR1 MGHRA and CDR2 YSYEKL come from the germline V gene. This CDR3 has 14 residues. J was trimmed by 7 bases and V by 4 bases; bases with no gene match: 2. The CDR3 here is CASSPSGGANEQFF. CDR3 bases: TGCGCCAGCAGCCCTAGCGGGGGGGCAAATGAGCAGTTCTTC.

This clonotype was seen many times. The CDR3 bases are TGTGCCAGCAGCCAAGCTAGCCTCCGCCCAACTAATGAAAAACTGTTTTTT. Translated: CASSQASLRPTNEKLFF. The chain uses TRBV14 and TRBJ1-4; no definite D call. Germline V gene lookup returns CDR1 SGHDN and CDR2 FVKESK. The CDR3 has 17 amino acids. V lost 1 base and J 0 bases, leaving 12 bases between the germline ends.

This clonotype came up many times. The V gene is TRBV20-1, the J gene TRBJ2-7, with TRBD2 identical over 10 bases. Losses at the gene ends were 4 bases for V and 2 bases for J; bases not matched to a gene: 11. The CDR3 extends over 16 amino acids. The germline V gene encodes CDR1 DFQATT and CDR2 SNEGSKA (reference sequence). The DNA for the CDR3 is TGCAGTGCTACACTAGAAGCGGGAGGGTTGGCCTACGAGCAGTACTTC. Its translation is CSATLEAGGLAYEQYF.

This clonotype occurred many times. The V call is TRBV7-9, the J call TRBJ2-5; D not resolved. Germline CDR1 and CDR2: SEHNR and FQNEAQ (reference sequence). V lost 3 bases to trimming and J lost 6 bases, with 8 bases between them. The CDR3 has 12 amino acids. In DNA form, the CDR3 reads TGTGCCAGCAGCTTGTTCTCGCAGACCCAGTACTTC. It codes for CASSLFSQTQYF.

This clonotype was picked up a small number of times. The chain has TRBV20-1 and TRBJ2-7; D ambiguous. With 5 bases removed from V and 4 bases from J, the gap between germline ends came to 9 bases. Per germline, CDR1 DFQATT and CDR2 SNEGSKA (reference sequence). The CDR3 runs to 11 residues. The CDR3 is CSAPWMYEQYF. DNA of the CDR3: TGCAGTGCTCCGTGGATGTACGAGCAGTACTTC.

This clonotype was recorded many times. The chain uses TRBV5-4 and TRBJ2-3; tentatively, D is TRBD1 or TRBD2 (7 bases each). Germline lookup yields CDR1 SGHNT and CDR2 YYREEE (reference sequence). V was cut by 4 bases and J by 2 bases, with 14 bases left in between. The CDR3 contains 15 residues. CDR3 nucleotides: TGTGCCAGCAGCCCCAGGGGGGGGCTCACAGATACGCAGTATTTT. Translating gives CASSPRGGLTDTQYF.

This clonotype has just a few counts. With a much larger clone just one base away, this may be a read error. The chain carries TRBV20-1 and TRBJ2-7; D gene ambiguous. This CDR3 contains 10 residues. The germline gives CDR1 DFQATT, CDR2 SNEGSKA (reference sequence). The CDR3 bases are TGCCGTGCTCGGACGACTGAGCAGTACTTC. Translation: CRARTTEQYF.

There are a few counts of this clonotype. J is TRBJ2-3 and V is TRBV6-1, with D perhaps given as TRBD1 or TRBD2 (5 bases each). Germline assignment: CDR1 MNHNS and CDR2 SASEGT. The CDR3 sequence is 16 residues long. V lost 5 bases, J lost 0 bases, and 15 bases lay in between. The chain's CDR3 is CASSSGPGPSTDTQYF. CDR3 in DNA: TGTGCCAGCAGTTCGGGACCGGGCCCTAGCACAGATACGCAGTATTTT.

There are many counts of this clonotype. The genes are TRBV2 and TRBJ1-4; D gene ambiguous. This CDR3 comprises 17 residues. The germline gives CDR1 SNHLY, CDR2 FYNNEI. V gave up 4 bases and J gave up 0 bases, with 15 bases separating them. Here the CDR3 reads CASSGEESRPTNEKLFF. In DNA, the CDR3 is TGTGCCAGCAGTGGGGAGGAGTCTAGACCAACTAATGAAAAACTGTTTTTT. Supplemented by reference TRBV2 and TRBJ1-4, the full variable domain reads EPEVTQTPSHQVTQMGQEVILRCVPISNHLYFYWYRQILGQKVEFLVSFYNNEISEKSEIFDDQFSVERPDGSNFTLKIRSTKLEDSAMYFCASSGEESRPTNEKLFFGSGTQLSVL.

The chain combines TRBV30 with TRBJ2-3; no clear D gene. Per the germline V gene, CDR1 is GTSNPN and CDR2 is SVGIG (reference sequence). V gave up 2 bases and J gave up 2 bases, with 8 bases separating them. CDR3 size: 13 residues. This CDR3 reads CAWSYVTTDTQYF. CDR3 DNA: TGTGCCTGGAGTTACGTTACCACAGATACGCAGTATTTT.